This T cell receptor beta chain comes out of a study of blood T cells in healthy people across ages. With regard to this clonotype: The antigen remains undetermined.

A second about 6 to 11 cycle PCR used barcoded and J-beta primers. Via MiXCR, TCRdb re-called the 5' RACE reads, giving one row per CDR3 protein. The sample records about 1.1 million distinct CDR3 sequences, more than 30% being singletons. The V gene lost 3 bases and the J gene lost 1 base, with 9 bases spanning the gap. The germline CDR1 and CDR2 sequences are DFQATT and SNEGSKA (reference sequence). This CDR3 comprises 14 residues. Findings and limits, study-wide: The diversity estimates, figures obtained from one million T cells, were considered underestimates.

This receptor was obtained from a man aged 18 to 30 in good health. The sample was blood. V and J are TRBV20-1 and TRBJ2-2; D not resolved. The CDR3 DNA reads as TGCAGTGCTAGGAACGACAAGAACACCGGGGAGCTGTTTTTT. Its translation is CSARNDKNTGELFF.